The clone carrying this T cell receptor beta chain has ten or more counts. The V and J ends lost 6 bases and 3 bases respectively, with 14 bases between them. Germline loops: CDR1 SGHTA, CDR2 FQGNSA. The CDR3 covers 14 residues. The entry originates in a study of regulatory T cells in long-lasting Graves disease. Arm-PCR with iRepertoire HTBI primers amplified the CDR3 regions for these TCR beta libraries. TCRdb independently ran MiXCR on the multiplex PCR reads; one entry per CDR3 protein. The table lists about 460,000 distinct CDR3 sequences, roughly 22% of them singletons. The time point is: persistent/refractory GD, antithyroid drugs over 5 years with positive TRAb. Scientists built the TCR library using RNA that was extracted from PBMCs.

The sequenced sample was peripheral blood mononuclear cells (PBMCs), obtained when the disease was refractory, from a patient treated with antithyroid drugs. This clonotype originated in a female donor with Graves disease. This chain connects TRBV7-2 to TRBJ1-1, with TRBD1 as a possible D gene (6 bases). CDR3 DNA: TGTGCCAGCAGACCGGGACAATGGGACACTGAAGCTTTCTTT. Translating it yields CASRPGQWDTEAFF.